Listed here are 17 T cell receptor beta chains from one sample, sequenced in a study of cytomegalovirus exposure and HLA in healthy donors. PCR employed 60 Vbeta and 13 Jbeta primers. Assay used: immunoSEQ multiplex PCR; TCRdb lists only in-frame clones, some missing. The repertoire holds just under 150,000 clones, with roughly 80% as singletons. The specimen was PBMCs. These receptors were collected from a woman aged 25-40 years in good health and CMV-seronegative.

CDR3 residues: CASSPLVGLAGETQYF. The CDR3 nucleotides read TGTGCCAGCAGCCCCCTAGTAGGACTAGCGGGAGAAACGCAGTATTTT. This sequence joins TRBV27 and TRBJ2-3; 13 bases agree with TRBD2. The CDR3 is 16 residues long. CDR1 MNHEY and CDR2 SMNVEV come from the germline V gene (reference sequence). J was trimmed by 9 bases and V by 6 bases; bases with no gene match: 12.

This clone showed up just a few times. The V call is TRBV9, the J call TRBJ1-3; 7 bases are shared with TRBD1. The CDR3 is 15 residues long. Germline values: CDR1 SGDLS, CDR2 YYNGEE. Losses at the gene ends were 3 bases for V and 2 bases for J; bases not matched to a gene: 5. The CDR3 loop reads CASSGDRRAGNTIYF. The CDR3 coding sequence is TGTGCCAGCAGCGGGGACAGAAGGGCTGGAAACACCATATATTTT.

J is TRBJ2-7 and V is TRBV13; D unclear. The CDR3 is 13 amino acids. Per the germline V gene, CDR1 is PRHDT and CDR2 is FYEKMQ (reference sequence). V lost 4 bases, J lost 2 bases, and 9 bases lay in between. DNA for the CDR3: TGTGCCAGCAGCTCAGACATGACCTACGAGCAGTACTTC. It specifies CASSSDMTYEQYF.

The genes are TRBV28 and TRBJ2-7; 7 nucleotides align to TRBD2. Germline V gene sequence: CDR1 MDHEN, CDR2 SYDVKM. Germline trimming cut 7 bases from V and 1 base from J; bases unmatched to any gene: 10. The length of the CDR3 is 15 residues. For the CDR3, the DNA is TGTGCCAGCACCTGGGGGGGGATGGGTTCCTACGAGCAGTACTTC. It codes for CASTWGGMGSYEQYF.

The chain recombines TRBV29-1 with TRBJ2-1; D is ambiguous. Germline CDR1 reads SQVTM; CDR2 reads ANQGSEA. Deletions cut 6 bases from V and 0 bases from J, with 9 bases between. CDR3 size: 13 residues. CDR3 residues: CSVASGSYNEQFF. The CDR3 DNA is TGCAGCGTCGCATCAGGCTCCTACAATGAGCAGTTCTTC.

The V and J genes are TRBV18 and TRBJ1-1; the D gene is possibly TRBD1 (6 bases). The V gene lost 5 bases and the J gene lost 8 bases, with 12 bases spanning the gap. CDR3 length: 12 residues. Germline CDR1 reads KGHSH; CDR2 reads LQKENI. This chain's CDR3 is CASSKTRGEAFF. The CDR3 DNA follows: TGTGCCAGCTCAAAAACGAGGGGGGAAGCTTTCTTT.

The rearrangement uses TRBV28 and TRBJ2-6; D unresolved. The CDR3 contains 15 residues. Per germline, CDR1 MDHEN and CDR2 SYDVKM. V dropped 6 bases and J dropped 4 bases, with 13 bases sitting between them. The CDR3 DNA reads TGTGCCAGCAGCCCGGTCCATAGCGGGGCCAACGTCCTGACTTTC. The encoded protein is CASSPVHSGANVLTF.

V and J are TRBV2 and TRBJ2-5; perhaps TRBD1 as D (6 bases). CDR1 and CDR2 (germline): SNHLY, FYNNEI. Trimming removed 2 bases at V and 2 bases at J, with 15 bases between. The length of the CDR3 is 16 residues. The CDR3 nucleotides read TGTGCCAGCAGTGAACGGGGCAGGGGTAGGCAAGAGACCCAGTACTTC. Its protein product is CASSERGRGRQETQYF.

V gene TRBV28 combines with J gene TRBJ2-5; 7 nucleotides match TRBD2. With V trimmed by 3 bases and J by 1 base, 17 bases remained unmatched. From germline, CDR1 is MDHEN and CDR2 SYDVKM. The CDR3 is 19 amino acids. CDR3 DNA: TGTGCCAGCAGTTTCCCATCCTCGTTACTAGCGCCGCTCCAAGAGACCCAGTACTTC. Encoded protein: CASSFPSSLLAPLQETQYF. Drawing the rest from reference TRBV28 and TRBJ2-5, the complete variable domain is DVKVTQSSRYLVKRTGEKVFLECVQDMDHENMFWYRQDPGLGLRLIYFSYDVKMKEKGDIPEGYSVSREKKERFSLILESASTNQTSMYLCASSFPSSLLAPLQETQYFGPGTRLLVL.

Worth noting for this clone: No DNA is shown, since the ends of the CDR3 on it are uncertain; the CDR3 is the one TCRdb lists. The chain has TRBV30 and TRBJ2-1; the D call of TRBD1 is as the table states it, not checked on the DNA. With termini counted, the CDR3 has 10 amino acids. CDR1 and CDR2 (germline): GTSNPN, SVGIG (reference sequence). CDR3 in amino acids: CAWGRGSMFF.

This sequence joins TRBV4-1 and TRBJ1-1, with TRBD1 identical over 7 bases. The CDR3 is made up of 17 amino acids. V dropped 1 base and J dropped 1; count of bases not matched to a gene: 9. Per germline, CDR1 MGHRA and CDR2 YSYEKL. CDR3 coding DNA: TGCGCCAGCAGCCAAGGCGACGGGGACAGCCAGAACACTGAAGCTTTCTTT. This sequence encodes CASSQGDGDSQNTEAFF.

This clone occurred once. This chain connects TRBV27 to TRBJ2-2, with 9 bases lining up with TRBD2. The CDR3 extends over 16 amino acids. In germline, CDR1 is MNHEY, CDR2 SMNVEV (reference sequence). V gave up 7 bases and J gave up 3 bases; unmatched junction bases: 9. Written as DNA, the CDR3 is TGTGCCAGCAAGGCTACAACTAGCGGGTACACCGGGGAGCTGTTTTTT. Encoded protein: CASKATTSGYTGELFF.

This clone appeared a few times. This sequence joins TRBV28 and TRBJ2-7; 9 bases line up with TRBD2. Germline loops: CDR1 MDHEN, CDR2 SYDVKM. The CDR3 contains 16 residues. V lost 5 bases, J lost 3 bases, and 11 bases stayed unmatched. The CDR3: CASSLSGTSKGYEQYF. The CDR3 DNA is TGTGCCAGCAGTCTCTCCGGGACTAGCAAGGGCTACGAGCAGTACTTC.

This clone came up a few times. The chain is built from TRBV30 and TRBJ1-4, with D unresolved. Germline CDR1 is GTSNPN and CDR2 is SVGIG (reference sequence). The CDR3 is 12 residues long. V lost 2 bases and J 8 bases, leaving 9 bases between the germline ends. DNA of the CDR3: TGTGCCTGGAGTTCAAGCGACGAAAAACTGTTTTTT. The encoded protein is CAWSSSDEKLFF.

There are a few counts of this clone. The chain combines TRBV4-2 with TRBJ2-6, with 9 bases identical to TRBD1. CDR1 and CDR2 (germline): LGHNA, YNFKEQ. There are 21 residues in the CDR3. The junction had 16 bases not matched to a gene; V was cut back by 4 bases and J by 0 bases. CDR3 sequence: CASSRDRGLPRASSGANVLTF. CDR3 coding DNA: TGTGCCAGCAGCCGCGACAGGGGGTTACCTCGAGCCTCCTCTGGGGCCAACGTCCTGACTTTC.

The rearrangement links TRBV9 to TRBJ2-1; 10 positions match TRBD2. This CDR3 comprises 14 residues. Germline trimming cut 4 bases from V and 10 bases from J; bases unmatched to any gene: 8. Germline values: CDR1 SGDLS, CDR2 YYNGEE. The CDR3 loop is CASSFSGLAYEQFF. The DNA for the CDR3 is TGTGCCAGCAGCTTTTCGGGACTAGCGTACGAGCAGTTCTTC. Based on the CDR3 plus reference TRBV9 and TRBJ2-1, the full variable domain is DSGVTQTPKHLITATGQRVTLRCSPRSGDLSVYWYQQSLDQGLQFLIQYYNGEERAKGNILERFSAQQFPDLHSELNLSSLELGDSALYFCASSFSGLAYEQFFGPGTRLTVL.

This rearrangement joins TRBV2 to TRBJ1-5; D ambiguous. This CDR3 region has 13 residues. CDR1 and CDR2 (germline): SNHLY, FYNNEI. V was cut by 3 bases and J by 6 bases, with 9 bases left in between. The CDR3: CASSEQVGQPQHF. CDR3 nucleotides: TGTGCCAGCAGTGAGCAGGTGGGTCAGCCCCAGCATTTT.